The present entry profiles one TCR beta chain with its context. What it recognizes is unknown. Clones were read by immunoSEQ multiplex PCR, and TCRdb kept only the in-frame ones, dropping some. Seen here are 75,000 to 90,000 clones, roughly 96% observed once, and the top ten hold 0.025% to 0.035%. The record originates from a study of human thymus T cells. In germline, CDR1 is SNHLY, CDR2 FYNNEI. The CDR3 extends over 18 amino acids. V lost 5 bases, J lost 0 bases, and 11 bases stayed unmatched. Notes on the study in general: Related work found strong thymic repertoire overlap between unrelated individuals.

Corrective cardiac operations yielded the resected thymus tissue. Healthy Finnish infants having corrective surgery for congenital heart defects served as donors. This TCR derives from a boy under two years old with a congenital heart defect but otherwise immunologically healthy. The V and J genes are TRBV2 and TRBJ2-5; 11 bases align to TRBD2. The sample was thymus tissue. CDR3 residues: CASSPSFRLAGYQETQYF. CDR3 DNA: TGTGCCAGCAGTCCAAGCTTCCGACTAGCGGGGTACCAAGAGACCCAGTACTTC.